This T cell receptor beta chain derives from a study of CD8 T cells in ankylosing spondylitis. General study findings and limits: The study identified a TCR beta motif of under 10 highly homologous variants that appeared characteristic of ankylosing spondylitis blood. Previously reported in reactive arthritis synovial fluid and blood were some of the motif variants.

From the 5' RACE reads, TCRdb called clonotypes with MiXCR, one entry per CDR3 protein. The sample lists about 130,000 distinct CDR3 sequences; 9.3% were seen once. This clonotype came up a few times. Its antigen remains unknown. The CDR3 runs to 15 residues. Germline V lookup: CDR1 SGHRS, CDR2 YFSETQ. The V and J ends lost 3 bases and 3 bases respectively, with 16 bases between them. Sequencing input: blood, either unsorted or a sorted T cell fraction (not recorded which). The receptor's source is a male donor with ankylosing spondylitis or in good health (not recorded which). This rearrangement joins TRBV5-1 to TRBJ2-7; D is possibly TRBD2 (6 bases). CDR3 amino acids: CASSWEVSAHYEQYF. CDR3 DNA: TGCGCCAGCAGCTGGGAGGTGTCCGCACACTACGAGCAGTACTTC.